Below are 5 T cell receptor beta chains sequenced from a single sample in a study of T-cell memory formation after mild COVID-19. MiXCR, run by TCRdb on the 5' RACE reads, gives a single entry per CDR3 protein. This sample has about 560,000 distinct CDR3 sequences; about 20% occur once, and the top ten carry about 8.2%. Material for sequencing was PBMCs or a T cell subset sorted from them (not recorded which). The receptors were gathered from an adult woman who had mild COVID-19 (a few samples of this study predate the infection). Cell type and time point are not known.

The chain is built from TRBV19 and TRBJ2-1; no firm D call. V gave up 5 bases and J gave up 6 bases, with 17 bases separating them. The CDR3 is made up of 15 amino acids. Germline V gene lookup returns CDR1 LNHDA and CDR2 SQIVND (reference sequence). This chain's CDR3 is CASSRVGSPFNEQFF. CDR3 DNA sequence: TGTGCCAGTAGTCGGGTGGGGTCCCCCTTCAATGAGCAGTTCTTC.

This chain joins TRBV20-1 and TRBJ2-5; TRBD1 aligns across 9 bases. Trimming took 5 bases from V and 4 from J; bases not matched to a gene: 8. The CDR3 consists of 14 residues. From germline, CDR1 is DFQATT and CDR2 SNEGSKA (reference sequence). CDR3 bases: TGCAGTGCTCTCACCGACAGGGGGATAGAGACCCAGTACTTC. It specifies CSALTDRGIETQYF.

The chain carries TRBV2 and TRBJ2-1, with D unclear. This CDR3 is 15 amino acids long. Germline values: CDR1 SNHLY, CDR2 FYNNEI. The ends were cut back, 4 bases at V and 0 bases at J, with 10 bases in the middle. Here the CDR3 reads CASSAIPSSYNEQFF. In nucleotides, the CDR3 is TGTGCCAGCAGTGCTATCCCCAGCTCCTACAATGAGCAGTTCTTC.

This clonotype was detected ten times or more. For the CDR3, the DNA is TGCGCCAGCAGCCAAGTTGTCCCGAGGAGGGACAGAGTTAACTATGGCTACACCTTC. It codes for CASSQVVPRRDRVNYGYTF. The chain recombines TRBV4-1 with TRBJ1-2; 7 bases agree with TRBD1. Looked up from germline, CDR1 is MGHRA and CDR2 is YSYEKL. Trimming cost V 1 base and J 1 base; bases outside gene matches: 15. This CDR3 is 19 amino acids long.

In its sample, this clonotype was seen many times. The chain carries TRBV27 and TRBJ2-3; weak D call: TRBD2 (5 bases). Trimming left V 7 bases short and J 9 bases short, with 14 bases between. The CDR3 extends over 12 amino acids. Germline CDR1 MNHEY, CDR2 SMNVEV (reference sequence). The CDR3, as DNA: TGTGCCAGCACCTCCATCGGCGGGACGCAGTATTTT. Translated, it gives CASTSIGGTQYF.